A selection of T cell receptor beta chains follows, all from one sample in a study of control samples from healthy donors and cancer patients. Libraries were prepared by immunoSEQ multiplex PCR; TCRdb keeps only in-frame clonotypes and omits some of them. The sample consists of approximately 140,000 clones, 94% of them appearing once. The sequenced sample was blood. The receptors shown here come from a man between 35 and 55 years old in good health. Both conserved end residues are part of each CDR3. Fields, in order: J gene, clone size, V gene, D gene, CDR3 protein, CDR3 DNA. A D gene is named only where the DNA matches it firmly. Not every row has a clone size; where given, it reads once, few, many or a size class.

TRBJ1-6 | - | TRBV10-3 | - | CAISESIGGSPLHF | TGTGCCATCAGTGAGTCGATAGGTGGGTCACCCCTCCACTTT
TRBJ2-5 | - | TRBV9 | - | CASSVGNQETQYF | TGTGCCAGCAGCGTAGGTAACCAAGAGACCCAGTACTTC
TRBJ2-2 | - | TRBV7-7 | TRBD2 | CASSLGSSGAGELFF | TGTGCTAGCAGCTTAGGTTCCAGCGGGGCTGGGGAGCTGTTTTTT
TRBJ1-3 | - | TRBV12-5 | - | CASGLALTGPGNTIYF | TGTGCTAGTGGTTTGGCTCTCACTGGACCTGGAAACACCATATATTTT
TRBJ2-2 | - | TRBV19 | TRBD2 | CASSMGLTAPGPGELFF | TGTGCCAGTAGTATGGGACTAACCGCCCCCGGGCCCGGGGAGCTGTTTTTT
TRBJ2-2 | - | TRBV6-6 | - | CASSYSTPGAGELFF | TGTGCCAGCAGTTACTCGACCCCAGGGGCCGGGGAGCTGTTTTTT
TRBJ2-3 | - | TRBV11-2 | TRBD2 | CASRTLAGPSTDTQYF | TGTGCCAGCAGAACCCTAGCGGGGCCGAGCACAGATACGCAGTATTTT
TRBJ1-1 | - | TRBV6-5 | - | CASSDSGNTEAFF | TGTGCCAGCAGTGACTCGGGAAACACTGAAGCTTTCTTT
TRBJ1-1 | - | TRBV2 | - | CASSEGKAFF | TGTGCCAGCAGTGAAGGGAAAGCTTTCTTT
TRBJ2-3 | - | TRBV9 | - | CASSPVRQTTDTQYF | TGTGCCAGCTCTCCTGTCCGGCAGACCACAGATACGCAGTATTTT
TRBJ1-3 | - | TRBV9 | - | CASSVGAVSSGNTIYF | TGTGCCAGCAGCGTAGGGGCAGTCAGCTCTGGAAACACCATATATTTT
TRBJ2-1 | few | TRBV7-9 | - | CASSSTEIYYNEQFF | TGTGCCAGCAGCTCTACAGAGATCTACTACAATGAGCAGTTCTTC
TRBJ2-3 | - | TRBV25-1 | - | CASSENSRTDTQYF | TGTGCCAGCAGTGAAAACAGTAGGACAGATACGCAGTATTTT
TRBJ2-7 | - | TRBV29-1 | TRBD1 | CSVVGTGYYEQYF | TGCAGCGTTGTTGGGACAGGCTACTACGAGCAGTATTTC
TRBJ2-7 | - | TRBV24-1 | - | CATSRGEGSIYEQYF | TGTGCCACCAGTAGGGGAGAAGGTTCTATCTACGAGCAGTACTTC
TRBJ2-7 | - | TRBV7-8 | - | CASSPKVQTRSLYEQYF | TGTGCCAGCAGCCCTAAGGTACAGACCCGATCTTTATACGAGCAGTACTTC
TRBJ2-7 | few | TRBV3-1/TRBV3-2 | TRBD2 | CASSQALAGPSESYEQYF | TGTGCCAGCAGCCAAGCACTAGCGGGGCCCTCAGAATCCTACGAGCAGTACTTC
TRBJ2-7 | - | TRBV19 | - | CASSLRTSYEQYF | TGTGCCAGCTCTCTAAGGACCTCCTACGAGCAGTACTTC
TRBJ1-2 | - | TRBV5-1 | - | CASSPGTYNYGYTF | TGCGCCAGCAGCCCCGGGACGTATAACTATGGCTACACCTTC
TRBJ1-6 | - | TRBV6-1 | - | CASSAPDRSTNSPLHF | TGTGCCAGCAGTGCGCCCGACAGGAGTACGAATTCACCCCTCCACTTT
TRBJ1-5 | - | TRBV6-1 | - | CASSAERGARYQPQHF | TGTGCCAGCAGTGCCGAAAGGGGGGCACGTTATCAGCCCCAGCATTTT
TRBJ1-5 | - | TRBV28 | - | CASSLDRSNQPQHF | TGTGCCAGCAGTCTCGACCGTAGCAATCAGCCCCAGCATTTT
TRBJ2-6 | - | TRBV24-1 | - | CATSDSRPGGGGANVLTF | TGTGCCACCAGTGATTCTCGGCCAGGCGGGGGCGGGGCCAACGTCCTGACTTTC
TRBJ1-2 | - | TRBV7-2 | TRBD1 | CASSPYPTGSYGYTF | TGTGCCAGCAGCCCGTACCCGACAGGGAGCTATGGCTACACCTTC
TRBJ1-5 | - | TRBV5-6 | TRBD1 | CASSLGQGAVQPQHF | TGTGCCAGCAGCTTGGGACAGGGGGCTGTTCAGCCCCAGCATTTT
TRBJ2-5 | - | TRBV29-1 | - | CSFTGSTETQYF | TGCAGCTTTACAGGGTCCACAGAGACCCAGTACTTC
TRBJ2-5 | - | TRBV28 | - | CASSYKYQETQYF | TGTGCCAGCAGTTACAAGTACCAAGAGACCCAGTACTTC
TRBJ2-3 | - | TRBV2 | - | CASSELGTDTQYF | TGTGCCAGCAGTGAGTTAGGCACAGATACGCAGTATTTT
TRBJ1-6 | - | TRBV15 | TRBD1 | CATSRGQGATYNSPLHF | TGTGCCACCAGCAGAGGACAGGGGGCGACCTATAATTCACCCCTCCACTTT
TRBJ2-1 | - | TRBV11-1 | - | CASSFEGRVVQFF | TGTGCCAGCAGCTTCGAAGGCAGGGTGGTGCAGTTCTTC
TRBJ2-5 | once | TRBV5-6 | - | CASSRPRETQYF | TGTGCCAGCAGCCGGCCGCGGGAGACCCAGTACTTC
TRBJ1-1 | - | TRBV5-4 | - | CASSLAGIEAFF | TGTGCCAGCAGCTTGGCCGGGATTGAAGCTTTCTTT
TRBJ1-4 | - | TRBV10-1 | - | CASSDLCKDSATNEKLFF | TGCGCCAGCAGTGACTTGTGTAAAGACTCCGCAACTAATGAAAAACTGTTTTTT
TRBJ1-3 | - | TRBV9 | - | CASSVVPQSSGNTIYF | TGTGCCAGCAGCGTAGTGCCGCAGAGCTCTGGAAACACCATATATTTT
TRBJ1-5 | - | TRBV6-1 | - | CASSDGGQRQPQHF | TGTGCCAGCAGTGACGGGGGCCAGCGTCAGCCCCAGCATTTT
TRBJ2-5 | - | TRBV6-4 | TRBD1 | CASSEIAGGVETQYF | TGTGCCAGCAGTGAAATCGCAGGGGGCGTAGAGACCCAGTACTTC
TRBJ2-7 | - | TRBV2 | TRBD1 | CASSEVGQGPSYEQYF | TGTGCCAGCAGTGAAGTCGGACAGGGCCCATCCTACGAGCAGTACTTC
TRBJ1-5 | - | TRBV9 | - | CASSVEGGPQPQHF | TGTGCCAGCAGCGTAGAAGGCGGGCCCCAGCCCCAGCATTTT
TRBJ1-1 | - | TRBV9 | TRBD1 | CASSVVQGGTAFF | TGTGCCAGCAGCGTAGTTCAGGGGGGAACAGCTTTCTTT
TRBJ2-3 | - | TRBV28 | - | CASSFLTITDTQYF | TGTGCCAGCAGTTTCCTCACTATCACAGATACGCAGTATTTT
TRBJ1-2 | - | TRBV9 | TRBD1 | CASSLGRDSLIGYTF | TGTGCCAGCAGCCTCGGAAGGGACAGTCTAATAGGCTACACCTTC
TRBJ1-1 | - | TRBV20-1 | - | CSASPGGSFF | TGCAGTGCTAGTCCGGGGGGATCTTTCTTT
TRBJ2-7 | - | TRBV4-1 | TRBD1 | CASSQETGDSYEQYF | TGCGCCAGCAGCCAAGAGACAGGGGACTCCTACGAGCAGTACTTC
TRBJ1-1 | once | TRBV19 | TRBD1 | CASSLGQGTEAFF | TGTGCCAGTAGTCTCGGACAGGGCACTGAAGCTTTCTTT
TRBJ2-1 | - | TRBV4-2 | TRBD2 | CASSPQGLAGLHGGNEQFF | TGTGCCAGCAGCCCGCAGGGACTAGCGGGACTACATGGGGGCAATGAGCAGTTCTTC
TRBJ2-5 | - | TRBV5-1 | - | CASSRQRQETQYF | TGCGCCAGCAGCAGACAGCGCCAAGAGACCCAGTACTTC
TRBJ2-5 | - | TRBV5-4 | TRBD2 | CASTSSGGAYRETQYF | TGTGCCAGCACTTCGAGCGGGGGGGCATACCGGGAGACCCAGTACTTC
TRBJ1-2 | - | TRBV6-5 | - | CASSYQLRGWDGYTF | TGTGCCAGCAGTTACCAGTTACGGGGGTGGGATGGCTACACCTTC
TRBJ2-7 | - | TRBV6-5 | - | CASSYSGHPYEQYF | TGTGCCAGCAGTTACTCGGGACACCCCTACGAGCAGTACTTC